This T cell receptor (beta chain) was captured in a study of blood T cells in healthy people across ages. This CDR3 is built from 16 residues. CDR1 is SGHRS, CDR2 YFSETQ, per germline. As to this clonotype: The junction shows a germline mismatch at one end, possibly a read error.

A second roughly 6 to 12 cycle PCR used barcoded and J-beta primers. Every cDNA molecule bore a tag from a template-switch adaptor containing 12 random nucleotides. Via MiXCR, TCRdb re-called the 5' RACE reads, giving one row per CDR3 protein. The sample consists of approximately 810,000 distinct CDR3 sequences, 29% of them appearing once. The material sequenced was blood. The sequence came from a woman aged 80 or over in good health. The rearrangement joins TRBV5-1 to TRBJ1-1; no clear D gene. The CDR3 protein is CASSLETGGLKTEAFF. Written as DNA, the CDR3 is TGCGCCAGCAGCTTGGAGACTGGAGGTTTGAAAACTGAAGCTTTCTTT.